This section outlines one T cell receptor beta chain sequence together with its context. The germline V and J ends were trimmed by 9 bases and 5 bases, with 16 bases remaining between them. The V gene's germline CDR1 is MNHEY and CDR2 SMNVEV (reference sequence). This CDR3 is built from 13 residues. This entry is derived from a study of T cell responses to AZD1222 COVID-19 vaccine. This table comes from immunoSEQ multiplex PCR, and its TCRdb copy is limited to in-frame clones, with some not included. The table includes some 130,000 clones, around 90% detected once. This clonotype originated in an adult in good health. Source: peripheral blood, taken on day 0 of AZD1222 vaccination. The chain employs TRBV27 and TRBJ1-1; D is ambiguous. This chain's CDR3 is CASWKRGFTEAFF. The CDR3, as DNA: TGTGCCAGTTGGAAACGGGGATTTACTGAAGCTTTCTTT.